Listed below are T cell receptor beta chains from one sample, sequenced in a study of blood T cells in healthy people across ages. TCRdb used MiXCR to reprocess the 5' RACE reads, holding one entry per CDR3 protein. This sample has 780,000 or so distinct CDR3 sequences, with about 56% found just once. Sequencing was carried out using blood. Every receptor here comes from a man between 40 and 49 years old in good health. The CDR3 runs from the conserved cysteine through the conserved F or W. A D gene is named only where the DNA matches it firmly. Only some rows state a clone size, as once, few, many or a class for expanded clones.

v_gene	d_gene	len	j_gene	abundance	CDR3nt	CDR3aa
TRBV20-1	-	12	TRBJ1-2	-	TGCAGTGCTATAGGAACAGGGAGTGGCTACACCTTC	CSAIGTGSGYTF
TRBV15	TRBD2	16	TRBJ2-5	few	TGTGCCACCAGCAGACCTAGCGGGAGCTCGGGAGAGACCCAGTACTTC	CATSRPSGSSGETQYF
TRBV6-2/TRBV6-3	-	14	TRBJ1-5	once	TGTGCCAGCAGTTACGGGGGGGCTTCCTTGCCCCAGCATTTT	CASSYGGASLPQHF
TRBV4-1	TRBD1	18	TRBJ1-2	few	TGCGCCAGCAGCCAAGATTATGGACAGGGAGCCACTAACTATGGCTACACCTTC	CASSQDYGQGATNYGYTF
TRBV5-1	-	16	TRBJ2-3	few	TGCGCCAGCAGCGATACGGGCCCCGGAAACACAGATACGCAGTATTTT	CASSDTGPGNTDTQYF
TRBV5-1	-	14	TRBJ1-1	once	TGCGCCAGCAGCCAAACTTTAGGCGACACTGAAGCTTTCTTT	CASSQTLGDTEAFF
TRBV7-7	TRBD2	15	TRBJ2-7	-	TGTGCCAGCAGCAGCCGGGAGGGAGGGTACTACGAGCAGTACTTC	CASSSREGGYYEQYF
TRBV14	-	15	TRBJ2-7	few	TGTGCCAGCAGCCAAACCCTAGGGGGGGCCGGCGAGCAGTACTTC	CASSQTLGGAGEQYF
TRBV7-2	-	12	TRBJ2-3	-	TGTGCCAGCAGCTTCGCCGCAGATACGCAGTATTTT	CASSFAADTQYF
TRBV25-1	TRBD2	15	TRBJ2-1	-	TGTGCCAGCAGTGGGACTAGCGGGATCTACAATGAGCAGTTCTTC	CASSGTSGIYNEQFF
TRBV7-2	-	16	TRBJ1-2	-	TGTGCCAGCAGCTTAGTTGGGACACCCTCGGGCGGAGGCTACACCTTC	CASSLVGTPSGGGYTF
TRBV27	-	14	TRBJ2-5	few	TGTGCCAGCAGTCCCCCGGGGGGCTGGGAGACCCAGTACTTC	CASSPPGGWETQYF
TRBV6-2/TRBV6-3	-	17	TRBJ2-7	-	TGTGCCAGCAGTTATGGCATTGCGGGACAACTTACCTACGAGCAGTACTTC	CASSYGIAGQLTYEQYF
TRBV14	-	13	TRBJ2-1	-	TGTGCCAGCAGCCAAGATCACTACAATGAGCAGTTCTTC	CASSQDHYNEQFF
TRBV4-1	TRBD1	15	TRBJ2-1	once	TGCGCCAGCAGCCAAACTACAGGGGCCAGCAATGAGCAGTTCTTC	CASSQTTGASNEQFF
TRBV20-1	-	15	TRBJ2-3	-	TGCAGTGCTATGCCGCTGACAGGCTCAGCAGATACGCAGTATTTT	CSAMPLTGSADTQYF
TRBV7-2	TRBD1	15	TRBJ1-5	-	TGTGCCAGCAGCTCGGGACAGACGCAAGGGCAGCCCCAGCATTTT	CASSSGQTQGQPQHF
TRBV20-1	-	12	TRBJ1-1	once	TGCAGTGCCCACGTGGGGAACACTGAAGCTTTCTTT	CSAHVGNTEAFF
TRBV10-2	TRBD2	14	TRBJ2-4	-	TGCGCCAGCAGTGATGCGGGGGGGTCGGAGACCCGGTACTTC	CASSDAGGSETRYF
TRBV18	-	13	TRBJ2-5	once	TGTGCCAGCGCACCATTAAGTGGAGAGACCCAGTACTTC	CASAPLSGETQYF
TRBV7-2	-	16	TRBJ1-5	few	TGTGCCAGCAGCTTAGGCCAGGGAGCCTTCAATCAGCCCCAGCATTTT	CASSLGQGAFNQPQHF
TRBV25-1	-	16	TRBJ2-5	-	TGTGCCAGCAGTGAATATCGGGCGGACGCAAAGGATGAGCAGTACTTC	CASSEYRADAKDEQYF
TRBV7-9	-	14	TRBJ2-7	-	TGTGCCAGCAGCTTAAGGGGGGCGCGGAACGAGCAGTACTTC	CASSLRGARNEQYF
TRBV6-2/TRBV6-3	-	13	TRBJ1-5	-	TGTGCCAGCAGCCCTGGGGAAAGCCAGCCCCAGCATTTT	CASSPGESQPQHF
TRBV6-6	TRBD1	16	TRBJ1-5	once	TGTGCCAGCAGTTATTACCAGACAGGGGTGAATCAGCCCCAGCATTTT	CASSYYQTGVNQPQHF
TRBV2	-	15	TRBJ1-6	-	TGTGCCAGCACTCCGGCAGGACGGAACAATTCACCCCTCCACTTT	CASTPAGRNNSPLHF
TRBV12-3/TRBV12-4	-	14	TRBJ1-6	-	TGTGCCAGCAGGCGCCGGGATACGGATTCACCCCTCCACTTT	CASRRRDTDSPLHF
TRBV10-3	-	15	TRBJ1-4	-	TGTGCCATCAGGAGTGGAGGTTCAACTAATGAAAAACTGTTTTTT	CAIRSGGSTNEKLFF
TRBV7-2	-	13	TRBJ2-5	few	TGTGCCAGCAGCTGGTTGGCCGCAGAGACCCAGTACTTC	CASSWLAAETQYF
TRBV7-2	TRBD1	13	TRBJ2-7	-	TGTGCCAGCAGCTTGACAGGGGAGGTCGAGCAGTACTTC	CASSLTGEVEQYF
TRBV5-1	-	15	TRBJ2-3	-	TGCGCCAGCAGCTTGACAGGACCTAGCACAGATACGCAGTATTTT	CASSLTGPSTDTQYF
TRBV12-3/TRBV12-4	TRBD1	15	TRBJ2-6	-	TGTGCCAGCAGCGTGCAGGGGGCTGGGGCCAACGTCCTGACTTTC	CASSVQGAGANVLTF
TRBV20-1	-	16	TRBJ2-1	few	TGCAGTGCTAGAGTTGGTCCGGCGACCTCCTACAATGAGCAGTTCTTC	CSARVGPATSYNEQFF
TRBV11-1	-	15	TRBJ1-1	-	TGTGCCAGCAGCTACCGGCCGGGGGGGGGCACGGAAGCTTTCTTT	CASSYRPGGGTEAFF
TRBV28	TRBD1	15	TRBJ2-1	-	TGTGCCAGCAGTTTAATGTTACAGGGGACCAATGAGCAGTTCTTC	CASSLMLQGTNEQFF
TRBV4-2	-	17	TRBJ1-5	-	TGTGCCAGCAGCCAAGGGGTGGGGGAAAGGAGCAATCAGCCCCAGCATTTT	CASSQGVGERSNQPQHF
TRBV9	-	14	TRBJ2-7	-	TGTGCCAGCAGCGTAGATCACGGCAGTTACGAGCAGTACTTC	CASSVDHGSYEQYF
TRBV6-2/TRBV6-3	TRBD2	15	TRBJ2-7	-	TGTGCCAGCAGACGGACTAGCGGGGACACCTACGAGCAGTACTTC	CASRRTSGDTYEQYF
TRBV5-1	TRBD2	17	TRBJ2-1	-	TGCGCCAGCAGCTTACCAATGACTAGCGGGATGTACAATGAGCAGTTCTTC	CASSLPMTSGMYNEQFF
TRBV25-1	TRBD1	16	TRBJ1-1	-	TGTGCCAGCAGTGAATGGCGGACAGGAGGGAACACTGAAGCTTTCTTT	CASSEWRTGGNTEAFF
TRBV9	TRBD1	16	TRBJ1-1	once	TGTGCCAGCAGCGTAGTAGCGGGACAGGGACCCATTGAAGCTTTCTTT	CASSVVAGQGPIEAFF
TRBV5-1	-	13	TRBJ2-5	-	TGCGCCAGCACTTTAGGGGCAGAGGAGACCCAGTACTTC	CASTLGAEETQYF
TRBV4-1	TRBD1	17	TRBJ2-4	few	TGCGCCAGCAGCCAAGCGGACAGGGGGCCAAACAAAAACATTCAGTACTTC	CASSQADRGPNKNIQYF
TRBV7-2	-	14	TRBJ2-5	few	TGTGCCAGCAGCTCGACGAGGGTTAGAGAGACCCAGTACTTC	CASSSTRVRETQYF
TRBV5-1	TRBD2	17	TRBJ2-5	-	TGCGCCAGCAGCCCCGACGGACTAGCGGGAGTGAAGAATGAGCAGTACTTC	CASSPDGLAGVKNEQYF
TRBV7-2	-	12	TRBJ2-7	many	TGTGCCAGCAGCCCCCGTCCCTACGAGCAGTACTTC	CASSPRPYEQYF
TRBV20-1	TRBD1	15	TRBJ1-5	once	TGCAGTGCTAGAGACCGGGACAGATCGGATCAGCCCCAGCATTTT	CSARDRDRSDQPQHF
TRBV20-1	TRBD2	16	TRBJ2-3	few	TGCAGTGCTAGAGATGCCAGCGGGGGCGGGTCAGATACGCAGTATTTT	CSARDASGGGSDTQYF
TRBV12-3/TRBV12-4	-	12	TRBJ1-6	-	TGTGCCAGCAGCTGGATTAATTCACCCCTCCACTTT	CASSWINSPLHF
TRBV24-1	-	14	TRBJ2-2	-	TGTGCCACCAGTGATTTGGGGGGCGTCGGGGAGCTGTTTTTT	CATSDLGGVGELFF
TRBV9	TRBD2	16	TRBJ2-3	few	TGTGCCAGCAGCGTAGGCGGGGGGGCTAGCACAGATACGCAGTATTTT	CASSVGGGASTDTQYF
TRBV7-8	-	14	TRBJ2-3	-	TGTGCCAGCAGCTACGCCTCCCACACAGATACGCAGTATTTT	CASSYASHTDTQYF
TRBV5-1	-	14	TRBJ1-1	-	TGCGCCAGCCCTATCCAGGGGTGGAACACTGAAGCTTTCTTT	CASPIQGWNTEAFF